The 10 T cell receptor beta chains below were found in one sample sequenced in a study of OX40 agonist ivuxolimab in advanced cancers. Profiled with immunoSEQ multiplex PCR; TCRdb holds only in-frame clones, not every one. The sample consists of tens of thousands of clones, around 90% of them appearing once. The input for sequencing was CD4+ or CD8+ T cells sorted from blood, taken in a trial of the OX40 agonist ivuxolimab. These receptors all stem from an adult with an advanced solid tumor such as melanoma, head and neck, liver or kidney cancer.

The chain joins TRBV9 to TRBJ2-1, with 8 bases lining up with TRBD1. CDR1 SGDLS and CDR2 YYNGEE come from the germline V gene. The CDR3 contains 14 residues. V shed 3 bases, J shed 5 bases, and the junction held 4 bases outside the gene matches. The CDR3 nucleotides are TGTGCCAGCAGCGAGGACAGGGAAGACAATGAGCAGTTCTTC. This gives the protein CASSEDREDNEQFF.

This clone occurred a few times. CDR3 loop: CASSQEQDTNYGYTF. The DNA for the CDR3 is TGTGCCAGCAGCCAAGAACAGGACACTAACTATGGCTACACCTTC. The chain couples TRBV4-2 to TRBJ1-2; tentatively, D is TRBD1 (5 bases). This CDR3 has 15 residues. The V gene lost 0 bases and the J gene lost 0 bases, with 8 bases spanning the gap. The germline gives CDR1 LGHNA, CDR2 YNFKEQ.

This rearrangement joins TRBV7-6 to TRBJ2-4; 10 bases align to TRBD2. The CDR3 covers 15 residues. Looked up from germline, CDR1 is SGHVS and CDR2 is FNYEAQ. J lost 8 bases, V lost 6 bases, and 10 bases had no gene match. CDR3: CASSPSGGPADIQYF. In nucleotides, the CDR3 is TGTGCCAGCAGTCCTAGCGGGGGCCCAGCGGACATTCAGTACTTC.

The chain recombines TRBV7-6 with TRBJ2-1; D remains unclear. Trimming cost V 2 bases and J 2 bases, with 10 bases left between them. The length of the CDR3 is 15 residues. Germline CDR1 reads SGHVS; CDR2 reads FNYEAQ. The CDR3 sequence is CASSLLRPPYNEQFF. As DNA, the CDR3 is TGTGCCAGCAGCTTATTACGGCCCCCCTACAATGAGCAGTTCTTC.

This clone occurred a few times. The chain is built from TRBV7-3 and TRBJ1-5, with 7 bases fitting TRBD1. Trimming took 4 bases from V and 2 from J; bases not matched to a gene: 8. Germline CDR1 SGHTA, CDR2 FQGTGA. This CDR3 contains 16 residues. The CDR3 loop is CASSSTGEGGNQPQHF. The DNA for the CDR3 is TGTGCCAGCAGCTCCACAGGGGAAGGGGGCAATCAGCCCCAGCATTTT.

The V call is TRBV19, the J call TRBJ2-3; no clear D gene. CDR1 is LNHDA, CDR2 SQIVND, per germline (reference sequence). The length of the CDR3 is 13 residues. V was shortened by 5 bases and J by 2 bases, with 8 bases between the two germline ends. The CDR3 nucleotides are TGTGCCAGTAGTCTTGACCACACAGATACGCAGTATTTT. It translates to CASSLDHTDTQYF.

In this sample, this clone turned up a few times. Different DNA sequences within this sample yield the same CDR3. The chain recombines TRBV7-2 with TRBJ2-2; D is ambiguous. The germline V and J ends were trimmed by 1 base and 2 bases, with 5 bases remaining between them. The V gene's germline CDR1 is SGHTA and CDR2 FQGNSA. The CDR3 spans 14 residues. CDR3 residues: CASSLVLNTGELFF. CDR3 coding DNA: TGTGCCAGCAGCTTAGTCTTAAACACCGGGGAGCTGTTTTTT. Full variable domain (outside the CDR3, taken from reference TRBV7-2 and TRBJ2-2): GAGVSQSPSNKVTEKGKDVELRCDPISGHTALYWYRQSLGQGLEFLIYFQGNSAPDKSGLPSDRFSAERTGGSVSTLTIQRTQQEDSAVYLCASSLVLNTGELFFGEGSRLTVL.

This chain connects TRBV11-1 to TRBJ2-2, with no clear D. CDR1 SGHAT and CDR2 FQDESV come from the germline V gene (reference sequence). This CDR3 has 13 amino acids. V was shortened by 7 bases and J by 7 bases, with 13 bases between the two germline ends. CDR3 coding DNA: TGTGCCAGCACCGCCCGATGGGGCGGGGAGCTGTTTTTT. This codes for CASTARWGGELFF. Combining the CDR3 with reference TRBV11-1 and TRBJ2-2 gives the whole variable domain EAEVAQSPRYKITEKSQAVAFWCDPISGHATLYWYRQILGQGPELLVQFQDESVVDDSQLPKDRFSAERLKGVDSTLKIQPAELGDSAMYLCASTARWGGELFFGEGSRLTVL.

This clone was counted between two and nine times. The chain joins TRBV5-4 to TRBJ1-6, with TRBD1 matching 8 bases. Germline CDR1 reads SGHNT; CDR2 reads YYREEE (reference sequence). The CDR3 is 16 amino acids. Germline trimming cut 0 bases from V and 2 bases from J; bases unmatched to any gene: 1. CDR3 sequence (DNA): TGTGCCAGCAGCTTGGGGACAGGGACCTATAATTCACCCCTCCACTTT. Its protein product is CASSLGTGTYNSPLHF.

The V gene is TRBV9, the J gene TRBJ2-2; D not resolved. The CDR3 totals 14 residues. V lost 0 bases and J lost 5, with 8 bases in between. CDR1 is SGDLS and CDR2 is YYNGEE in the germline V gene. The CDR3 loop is CASSVEPETGELFF. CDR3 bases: TGTGCCAGCAGCGTAGAACCGGAAACCGGGGAGCTGTTTTTT.